This T cell receptor (beta chain) is drawn from a study of control samples from healthy donors and cancer patients. V lost 3 bases and J 2 bases, leaving 11 bases between the germline ends. CDR1 is SGDLS, CDR2 YYNGEE, per germline. The CDR3 extends over 15 amino acids. Data came from immunoSEQ multiplex PCR; TCRdb stores just in-frame clones and leaves some out. The data contain 95,000 to 130,000 clones, 93% of them singletons. The genes are TRBV9 and TRBJ1-4; D unresolved. Sequencing was performed on blood. The receptor was isolated from a man between 25 and 39 years old in good health. The CDR3 region is CASSAGRLTNEKLFF. Here the CDR3 DNA reads TGTGCCAGCAGCGCGGGCAGGTTGACTAATGAAAAACTGTTTTTT.